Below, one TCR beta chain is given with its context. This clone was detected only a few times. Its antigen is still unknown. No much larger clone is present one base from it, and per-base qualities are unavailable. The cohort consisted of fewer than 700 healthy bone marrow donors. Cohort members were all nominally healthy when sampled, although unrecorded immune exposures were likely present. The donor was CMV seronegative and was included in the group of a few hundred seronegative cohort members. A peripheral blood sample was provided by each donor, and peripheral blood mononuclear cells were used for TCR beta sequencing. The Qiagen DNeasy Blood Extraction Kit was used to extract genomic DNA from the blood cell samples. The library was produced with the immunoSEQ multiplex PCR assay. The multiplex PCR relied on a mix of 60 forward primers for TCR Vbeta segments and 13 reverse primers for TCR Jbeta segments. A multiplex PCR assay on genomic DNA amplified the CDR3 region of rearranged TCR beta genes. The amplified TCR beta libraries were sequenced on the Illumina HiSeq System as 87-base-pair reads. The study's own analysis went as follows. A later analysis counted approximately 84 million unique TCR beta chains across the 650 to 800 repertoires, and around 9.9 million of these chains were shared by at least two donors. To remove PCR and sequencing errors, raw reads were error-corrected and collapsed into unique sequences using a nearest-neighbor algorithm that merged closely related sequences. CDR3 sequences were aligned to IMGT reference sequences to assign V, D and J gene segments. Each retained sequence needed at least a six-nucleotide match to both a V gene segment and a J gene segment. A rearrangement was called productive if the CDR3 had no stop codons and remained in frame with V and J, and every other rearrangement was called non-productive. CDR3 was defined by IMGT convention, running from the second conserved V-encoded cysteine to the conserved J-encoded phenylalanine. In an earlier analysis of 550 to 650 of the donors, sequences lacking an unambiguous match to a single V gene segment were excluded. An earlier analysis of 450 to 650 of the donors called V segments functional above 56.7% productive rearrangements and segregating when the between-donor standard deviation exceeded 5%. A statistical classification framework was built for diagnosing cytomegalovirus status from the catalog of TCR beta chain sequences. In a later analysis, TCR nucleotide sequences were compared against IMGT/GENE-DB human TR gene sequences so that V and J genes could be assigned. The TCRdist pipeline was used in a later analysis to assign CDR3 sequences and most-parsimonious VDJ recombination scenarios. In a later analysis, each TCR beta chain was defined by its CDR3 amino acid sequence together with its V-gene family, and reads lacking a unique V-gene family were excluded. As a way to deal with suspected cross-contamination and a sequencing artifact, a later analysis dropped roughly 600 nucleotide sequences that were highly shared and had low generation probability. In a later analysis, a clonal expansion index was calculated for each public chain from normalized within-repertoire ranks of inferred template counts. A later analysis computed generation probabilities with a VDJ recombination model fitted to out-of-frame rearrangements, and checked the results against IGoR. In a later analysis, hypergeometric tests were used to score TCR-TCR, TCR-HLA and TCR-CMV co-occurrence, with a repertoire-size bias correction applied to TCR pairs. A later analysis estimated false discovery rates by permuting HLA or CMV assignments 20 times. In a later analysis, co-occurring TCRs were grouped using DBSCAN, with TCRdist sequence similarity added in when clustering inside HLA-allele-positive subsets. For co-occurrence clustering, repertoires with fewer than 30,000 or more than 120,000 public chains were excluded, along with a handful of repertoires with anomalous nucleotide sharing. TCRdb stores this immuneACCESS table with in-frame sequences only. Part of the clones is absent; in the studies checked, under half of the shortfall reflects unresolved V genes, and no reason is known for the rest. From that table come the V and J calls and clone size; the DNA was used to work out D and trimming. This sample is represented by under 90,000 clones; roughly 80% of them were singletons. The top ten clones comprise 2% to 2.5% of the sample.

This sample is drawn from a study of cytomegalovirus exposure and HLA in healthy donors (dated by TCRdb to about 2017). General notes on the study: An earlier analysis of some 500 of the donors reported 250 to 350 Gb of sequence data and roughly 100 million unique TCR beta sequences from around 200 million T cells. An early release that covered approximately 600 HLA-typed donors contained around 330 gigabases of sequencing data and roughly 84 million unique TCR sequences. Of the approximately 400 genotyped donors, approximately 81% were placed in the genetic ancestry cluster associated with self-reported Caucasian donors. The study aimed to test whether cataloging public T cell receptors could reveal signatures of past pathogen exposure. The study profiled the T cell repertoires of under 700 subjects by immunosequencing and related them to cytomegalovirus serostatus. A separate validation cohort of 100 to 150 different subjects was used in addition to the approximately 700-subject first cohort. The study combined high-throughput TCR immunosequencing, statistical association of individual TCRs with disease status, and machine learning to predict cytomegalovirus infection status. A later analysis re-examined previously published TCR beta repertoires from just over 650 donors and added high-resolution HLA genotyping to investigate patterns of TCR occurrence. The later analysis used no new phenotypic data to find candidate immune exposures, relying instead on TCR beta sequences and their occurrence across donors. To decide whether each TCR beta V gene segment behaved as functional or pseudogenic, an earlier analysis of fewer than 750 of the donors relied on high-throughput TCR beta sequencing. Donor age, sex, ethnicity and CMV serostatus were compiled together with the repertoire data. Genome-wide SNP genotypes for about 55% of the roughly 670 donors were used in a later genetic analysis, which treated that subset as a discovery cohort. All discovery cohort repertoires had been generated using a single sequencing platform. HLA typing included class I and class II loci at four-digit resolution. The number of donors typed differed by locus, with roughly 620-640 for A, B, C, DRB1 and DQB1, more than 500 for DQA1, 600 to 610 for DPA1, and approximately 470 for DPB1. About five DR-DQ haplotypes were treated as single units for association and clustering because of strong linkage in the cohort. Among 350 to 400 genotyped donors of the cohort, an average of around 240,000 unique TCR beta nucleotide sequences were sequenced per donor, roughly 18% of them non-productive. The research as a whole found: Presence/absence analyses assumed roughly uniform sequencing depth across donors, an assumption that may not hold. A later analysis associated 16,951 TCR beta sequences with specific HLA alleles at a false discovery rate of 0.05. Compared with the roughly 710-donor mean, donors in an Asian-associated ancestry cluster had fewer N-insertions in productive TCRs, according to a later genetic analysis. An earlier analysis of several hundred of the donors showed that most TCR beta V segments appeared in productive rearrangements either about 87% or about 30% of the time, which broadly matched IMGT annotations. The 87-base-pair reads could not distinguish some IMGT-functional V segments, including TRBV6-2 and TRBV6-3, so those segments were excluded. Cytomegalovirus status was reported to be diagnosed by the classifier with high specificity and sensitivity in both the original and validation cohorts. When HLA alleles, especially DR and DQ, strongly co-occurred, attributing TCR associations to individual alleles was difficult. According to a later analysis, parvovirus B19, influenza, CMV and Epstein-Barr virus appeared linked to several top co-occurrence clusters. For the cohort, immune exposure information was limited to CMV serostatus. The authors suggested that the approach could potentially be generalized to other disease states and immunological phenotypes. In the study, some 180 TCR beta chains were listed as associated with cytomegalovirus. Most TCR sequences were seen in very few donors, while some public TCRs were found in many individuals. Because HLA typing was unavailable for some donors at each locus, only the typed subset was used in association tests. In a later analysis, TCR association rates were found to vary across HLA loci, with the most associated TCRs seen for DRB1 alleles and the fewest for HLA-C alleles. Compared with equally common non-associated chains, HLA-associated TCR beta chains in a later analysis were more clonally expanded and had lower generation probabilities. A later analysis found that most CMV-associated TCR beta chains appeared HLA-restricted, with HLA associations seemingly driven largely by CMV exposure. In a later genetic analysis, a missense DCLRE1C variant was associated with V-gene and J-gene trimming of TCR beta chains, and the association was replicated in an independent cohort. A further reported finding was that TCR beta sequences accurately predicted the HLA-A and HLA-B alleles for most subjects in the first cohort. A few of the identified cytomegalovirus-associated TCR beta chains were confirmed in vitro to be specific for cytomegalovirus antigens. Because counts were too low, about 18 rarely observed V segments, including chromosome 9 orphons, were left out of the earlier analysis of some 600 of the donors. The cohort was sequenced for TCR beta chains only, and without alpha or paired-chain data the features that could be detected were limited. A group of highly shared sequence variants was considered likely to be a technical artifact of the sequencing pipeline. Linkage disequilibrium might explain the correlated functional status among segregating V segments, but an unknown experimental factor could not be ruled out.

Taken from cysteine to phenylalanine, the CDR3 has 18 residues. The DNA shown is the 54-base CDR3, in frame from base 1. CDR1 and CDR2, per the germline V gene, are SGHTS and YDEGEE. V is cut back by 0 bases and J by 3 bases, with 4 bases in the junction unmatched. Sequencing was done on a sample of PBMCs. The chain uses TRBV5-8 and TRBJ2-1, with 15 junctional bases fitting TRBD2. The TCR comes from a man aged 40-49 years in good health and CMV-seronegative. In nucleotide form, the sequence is TGTGCCAGCAGCTTGGTTGGACTAGCGGGAGGGGGCTACAATGAGCAGTTCTTC. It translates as CASSLVGLAGGGYNEQFF. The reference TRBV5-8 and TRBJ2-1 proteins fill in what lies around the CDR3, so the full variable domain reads EAGVTQSPTHLIKTRGQQATLRCSPISGHTSVYWYQQALGLGLQFLLWYDEGEERNRGNFPPRFSGRQFPNYSSELNVNALELEDSALYLCASSLVGLAGGGYNEQFFGPGTRLTVL.